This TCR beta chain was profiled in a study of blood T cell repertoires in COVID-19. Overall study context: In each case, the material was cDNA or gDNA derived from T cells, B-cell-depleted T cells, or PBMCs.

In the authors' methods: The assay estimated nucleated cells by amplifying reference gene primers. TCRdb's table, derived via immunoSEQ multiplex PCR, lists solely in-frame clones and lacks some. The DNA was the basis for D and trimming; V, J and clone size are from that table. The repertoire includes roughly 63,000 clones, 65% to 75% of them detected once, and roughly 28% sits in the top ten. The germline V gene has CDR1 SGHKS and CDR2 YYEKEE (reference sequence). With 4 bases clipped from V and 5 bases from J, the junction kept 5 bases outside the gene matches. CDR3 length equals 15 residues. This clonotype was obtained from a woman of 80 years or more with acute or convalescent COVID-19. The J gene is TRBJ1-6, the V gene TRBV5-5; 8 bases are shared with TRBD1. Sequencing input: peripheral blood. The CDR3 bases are TGTGCCAGCAGCACCCGGACAGGGAATAATTCACCCCTCCACTTT. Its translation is CASSTRTGNNSPLHF.